This passage covers 28 T cell receptor beta chains from one sample sequenced in a study of T-cell reconstitution after alpha-beta-depleted transplantation in children. Unique molecular identifiers featured in how the TCRbeta library was prepared. Each CDR3 protein is one row after TCRdb ran MiXCR on the PCR reads. The sample shows more than 90,000 distinct CDR3 sequences, approximately 9.2% of them seen only once. The material was PBMCs from the stem cell graft donor, obtained from the stem cell graft. Every receptor here comes from a human donor who donated a stem cell graft to a child with congenital amegakaryocytic thrombocytopenia.

This clonotype was picked up many times. The gene calls are TRBV4-2 and TRBJ1-1, with D perhaps TRBD1 (5 bases). CDR3 size: 13 residues. Trimming removed 0 bases from V and 11 bases from J, with 13 bases in between. Per germline, CDR1 LGHNA and CDR2 YNFKEQ. CDR3 region: CASSQDDGGSAFF. The CDR3 nucleotides are TGTGCCAGCAGCCAAGATGATGGGGGGTCGGCTTTCTTT.

There are many counts of this clonotype. CDR3 residues: CASSSYPGELFF. CDR3 coding DNA: TGTGCCAGCAGTTCCTATCCCGGGGAGCTGTTTTTT. This chain links TRBV12-3 or TRBV12-4 with TRBJ2-2; no definite D call. Trimming pared 4 bases from V and 6 bases from J, leaving 6 bases between. The CDR3 is made up of 12 amino acids.

This clonotype was counted ten times or more. The V and J genes are TRBV20-1 and TRBJ2-3; TRBD2 agrees at 7 bases. This CDR3 spans 14 amino acids. V was clipped by 8 bases and J by 4 bases; unmatched bases: 12. Per germline, CDR1 DFQATT and CDR2 SNEGSKA (reference sequence). The CDR3 sequence: CSTRGDFSPDTQYF. The CDR3 bases are TGCAGTACTCGGGGGGACTTCTCCCCAGATACGCAGTATTTT.

This clonotype was found many times. The chain couples TRBV4-2 to TRBJ2-1; D is perhaps TRBD1 (6 bases). This CDR3 has 16 amino acids. The germline V gene encodes CDR1 LGHNA and CDR2 YNFKEQ. V was pared by 3 bases and J by 2 bases, with 14 bases between. In nucleotides, the CDR3 is TGTGCCAGCAGCCAGGCTACAGGGAGACCCTACAATGAGCAGTTCTTC. This sequence encodes CASSQATGRPYNEQFF.

The sample holds many counts of this clonotype. The chain joins TRBV5-5 to TRBJ2-2; D is perhaps TRBD1 (6 bases). V lost 2 bases and J 4 bases, leaving 15 bases between the germline ends. CDR3 length: 16 residues. Germline CDR1 and CDR2: SGHKS and YYEKEE (reference sequence). The CDR3, as DNA: TGTGCCAGCAGCTTATCAATCGCAGGGGCCACCGGGGAGCTGTTTTTT. Its translation is CASSLSIAGATGELFF.

This clonotype has ten or more counts. This chain uses TRBV20-1 with TRBJ2-1, with 7 bases that match TRBD1. The CDR3 has 13 residues. Germline assignment: CDR1 DFQATT and CDR2 SNEGSKA (reference sequence). Trimming cost V 6 bases and J 11 bases; bases outside gene matches: 13. The chain's CDR3 is CSAITTGQSKQFF. DNA of the CDR3: TGCAGTGCGATAACAACGGGACAGAGTAAGCAGTTCTTC.

This clonotype has more than one count but fewer than ten. The rearrangement joins TRBV30 to TRBJ1-5, with TRBD1 matching 11 bases. Germline V gene sequence: CDR1 GTSNPN, CDR2 SVGIG (reference sequence). After removal of 1 base from V and 8 bases from J, the junction contained 7 bases not matched to a gene. The CDR3 covers 15 residues. The CDR3 loop is CAWSAGGQGVKPQHF. CDR3 in DNA: TGTGCCTGGAGTGCGGGGGGACAGGGGGTAAAGCCCCAGCATTTT. Full variable domain (missing parts from reference TRBV30 and TRBJ1-5): SQTIHQWPATLVQPVGSPLSLECTVEGTSNPNLYWYRQAAGRGLQLLFYSVGIGQISSEVPQNLSASRPQDRQFILSSKKLLLSDSGFYLCAWSAGGQGVKPQHFGDGTRLSIL.

This clonotype was recorded at least ten times. V usage is TRBV29-1 and J usage is TRBJ2-5; D gene unclear. This CDR3 contains 11 residues. The germline V gene encodes CDR1 SQVTM and CDR2 ANQGSEA. V dropped 7 bases and J dropped 0 bases, with 6 bases sitting between them. CDR3 sequence (DNA): TGCAGCGGAGACTACCAAGAGACCCAGTACTTC. Translated: CSGDYQETQYF.

This clonotype was seen more than once but under ten times. This chain connects TRBV18 to TRBJ2-1; D is perhaps TRBD2 (5 bases). V lost 2 bases and J 5 bases, leaving 7 bases between the germline ends. This CDR3 spans 13 amino acids. Germline assignment: CDR1 KGHSH and CDR2 LQKENI. The CDR3: CASSPGGDNEQFF. Here the CDR3 DNA reads TGTGCCAGCTCACCAGGAGGAGACAATGAGCAGTTCTTC.

By share, this clonotype ranks as medium-sized. V and J are TRBV7-8 and TRBJ2-7, with no clear D. The ends were cut back, 5 bases at V and 2 bases at J, with 7 bases in the middle. Germline assignment: CDR1 SGHVS and CDR2 FQNEAQ. The CDR3 totals 12 residues. The CDR3 nucleotides read TGTGCCAGCAGCCCTGGGACCTACGAGCAGTACTTC. This encodes CASSPGTYEQYF.

This clonotype came up many times. The chain couples TRBV10-1 to TRBJ1-5, with D uncertain. V dropped 2 bases and J dropped 6 bases, with 14 bases sitting between them. This CDR3 comprises 15 residues. The germline V gene encodes CDR1 WNHNN and CDR2 SYGVQD (reference sequence). The chain's CDR3 is CASSEAGESFQPQHF. CDR3 DNA sequence: TGCGCCAGCAGTGAGGCTGGGGAGTCGTTTCAGCCCCAGCATTTT.

This clonotype showed up many times. This chain links TRBV7-2 with TRBJ2-3; weak D call: TRBD2 (6 bases). V was pared by 1 base and J by 10 bases, with 27 bases between. This CDR3 has 18 residues. The germline V gene has CDR1 SGHTA and CDR2 FQGNSA. The CDR3 spells CASSLGPLTSLTGGSQYF. The CDR3 nucleotides are TGTGCCAGCAGCTTAGGGCCCCTAACCTCCTTAACCGGGGGATCGCAGTATTTT.

The gene calls are TRBV19 and TRBJ2-1, with 7 bases matching TRBD1. Germline-derived CDR1 and CDR2 are LNHDA and SQIVND (reference sequence). This CDR3 has 15 amino acids. V shed 4 bases, J shed 9 bases, and the junction held 12 bases outside the gene matches. In nucleotides, the CDR3 is TGTGCCAGTAGTAGGGGCCAGTGGGACAGCATTGAGCAGTTCTTC. Amino acids: CASSRGQWDSIEQFF.

This clonotype was found many times. V and J are TRBV5-4 and TRBJ2-7; D is undetermined. The germline CDR1 and CDR2 sequences are SGHNT and YYREEE (reference sequence). The length of the CDR3 is 13 residues. The V end lost 0 bases, the J end lost 3 bases, and 7 bases lay between the germline ends. CDR3 sequence reads: CASSLGDGYEQYF. The CDR3 DNA is TGTGCCAGCAGCTTGGGAGACGGCTACGAGCAGTACTTC.

The chain uses TRBV5-1 and TRBJ2-5; D unclear. Trimming shortened V by 1 base and J by 5 bases, and 6 bases separated the two germline ends. This CDR3 has 12 amino acids. Germline V lookup: CDR1 SGHRS, CDR2 YFSETQ. In nucleotides, the CDR3 is TGCGCCAGCAGCTTGAATATGGAGACCCAGTACTTC. It codes for CASSLNMETQYF.

Only a few counts were recorded for this clonotype. V gene TRBV11-2 combines with J gene TRBJ1-2; TRBD1 might be the D (6 bases). Germline CDR1 SGHAT, CDR2 FQNNGV. V gave up 6 bases and J gave up 3 bases, with 14 bases separating them. This CDR3 region has 14 residues. CDR3 bases: TGTGCCAGCAGTGTACAGGGCACCTACTATGGCTACACCTTC. Translating it yields CASSVQGTYYGYTF.

This clonotype has a count of ten or more. The chain carries TRBV5-1 and TRBJ2-3, with D maybe TRBD1 (5 bases). Germline lookup yields CDR1 SGHRS and CDR2 YFSETQ. This CDR3 region has 15 residues. Trimming removed 0 bases at V and 2 bases at J, with 10 bases between. CDR3 loop: CASSLEGRYTDTQYF. The CDR3 coding sequence is TGCGCCAGCAGCTTGGAGGGGCGCTACACAGATACGCAGTATTTT.

This clonotype was counted at least ten times. The chain has TRBV11-2 and TRBJ2-1; D uncertain. V lost 1 base and J 9 bases, leaving 13 bases between the germline ends. The CDR3 extends over 14 amino acids. The germline V gene encodes CDR1 SGHAT and CDR2 FQNNGV. The CDR3 sequence: CASSLGQVVGEQFF. CDR3 nucleotide sequence: TGTGCCAGCAGCTTAGGGCAGGTTGTCGGTGAGCAGTTCTTC.

This clonotype was found many times. This chain connects TRBV7-9 to TRBJ2-5; D gene ambiguous. Deletions cut 3 bases from V and 5 bases from J, with 7 bases between. Germline-derived CDR1 and CDR2 are SEHNR and FQNEAQ (reference sequence). This CDR3 is 12 amino acids long. The CDR3 loop reads CASSFSAETQYF. DNA for the CDR3: TGTGCCAGCAGCTTTAGTGCGGAGACCCAGTACTTC.

In its sample, this clonotype was seen many times. The J gene is TRBJ1-2, the V gene TRBV7-2; possible D gene TRBD1, 5 bases. Trimming stripped 5 bases from V and 4 bases from J, with 17 bases between. This CDR3 comprises 15 residues. CDR1 SGHTA and CDR2 FQGNSA come from the germline V gene. DNA of the CDR3: TGTGCCAGCAGCCGCAAACTCGACAGACTCTATGGCTACACCTTC. Its translation is CASSRKLDRLYGYTF.

This clonotype was recorded at least ten times. J is TRBJ2-1 and V is TRBV20-1, with a tentative D call TRBD2 (5 bases). Germline V gene data show CDR1 as DFQATT and CDR2 as SNEGSKA (reference sequence). This CDR3 has 12 amino acids. Trimming removed 0 bases from V and 15 bases from J, with 15 bases in between. CDR3 sequence: CSARDKDSSGFF. DNA for the CDR3: TGCAGTGCTAGAGATAAAGACTCCAGCGGGTTCTTC.

This clonotype was found many times. CDR3 in DNA: TGTGCCAGCAGCTTGGCCATCATGAGCACTGAAGCTTTCTTT. This encodes CASSLAIMSTEAFF. The gene calls are TRBV5-5 and TRBJ1-1; D gene uncertain. The CDR3 is 14 amino acids. Germline V lookup: CDR1 SGHKS, CDR2 YYEKEE (reference sequence). Trimming removed 0 bases at V and 4 bases at J, with 10 bases between.

This clonotype was seen ten or more times. The rearrangement links TRBV20-1 to TRBJ2-7; TRBD1 aligns across 7 bases. The CDR3 spans 12 residues. V was clipped by 3 bases and J by 2 bases; unmatched bases: 1. Germline-derived CDR1 and CDR2 are DFQATT and SNEGSKA (reference sequence). Written as DNA, the CDR3 is TGCAGTGCTAGGACAGGGACCTACGAGCAGTACTTC. Translation gives CSARTGTYEQYF.

This clonotype occurred many times. The chain is built from TRBV29-1 and TRBJ2-2; TRBD1 matches at 7 bases. The CDR3 is made up of 15 amino acids. CDR1 and CDR2 (germline): SQVTM, ANQGSEA. Germline trimming cut 6 bases from V and 3 bases from J; bases unmatched to any gene: 10. The CDR3 loop is CSVERAGGYTGELFF. The DNA for the CDR3 is TGCAGCGTGGAGAGGGCAGGGGGTTACACCGGGGAGCTGTTTTTT.

This clonotype came up many times. The rearrangement joins TRBV6-1 to TRBJ2-7; D may match TRBD1 or TRBD2 (5 bases each). The CDR3 runs to 15 residues. V was pared by 2 bases and J by 3 bases, with 14 bases between. The germline CDR1 and CDR2 sequences are MNHNS and SASEGT. CDR3 bases: TGTGCCAGCAGTGAAAGAGGGACCCGCTTCTACGAGCAGTACTTC. This encodes CASSERGTRFYEQYF.

This clonotype was picked up many times. This chain uses TRBV5-5 with TRBJ1-2; D is unresolved. Germline CDR1 SGHKS, CDR2 YYEKEE (reference sequence). Trimming cost V 1 base and J 8 bases, with 15 bases left between them. The CDR3 is made up of 14 amino acids. The CDR3 loop is CASSLTGSEGGYTF. The CDR3 DNA reads as TGTGCCAGCAGCTTGACCGGGAGCGAAGGGGGCTACACCTTC.

This clonotype has at least ten counts. The genes are TRBV7-9 and TRBJ1-6; D might be TRBD1 (5 bases). V lost 5 bases and J 14 bases, leaving 22 bases between the germline ends. CDR3 size: 15 residues. Germline-derived CDR1 and CDR2 are SEHNR and FQNEAQ (reference sequence). DNA for the CDR3: TGTGCCAGCAGCACCCCACCCGGGACTTCCACCACCCTCCACTTT. Encoded protein: CASSTPPGTSTTLHF.

This clonotype was seen ten or more times. This CDR3 is CASSEARTGGYTF. CDR3 nucleotides: TGTGCCAGCAGCGAAGCCCGGACGGGAGGCTACACCTTC. This chain links TRBV7-2 with TRBJ1-2; no reliable D call. CDR1 and CDR2 from the germline V gene are SGHTA and FQGNSA. V lost 5 bases, J lost 8 bases, and 15 bases lay in between. The CDR3 spans 13 residues.